The sequence of this T cell receptor beta chain was determined in a study of post-analysis software for immune sequencing data. Study-level background: Disease trajectories encompassed relapsing-remitting, secondary progressive and progressive-relapsing multiple sclerosis. Study-wide points: The study found TRBV5-6, TRBV5-1 and TRBV20-1 among a few TRBV segments more frequent in patients than controls. Among multiple sclerosis patients, normalized Chao1 diversity was significantly below that of controls. Samples from a shared batch, those prepared together, strongly co-clustered by F measure.

The CDR3 sequence is 13 residues long. V gave up 6 bases and J gave up 3 bases; unmatched junction bases: 2. About this clonotype: Its antigen is unidentified.

Sequencing libraries made from TCR beta cDNA carried unique molecular identifiers. Roughly 0.5 million cDNA molecules were obtained from about 1 to 10 million T cells. From the PCR reads, TCRdb called clonotypes with MiXCR, one entry per CDR3 protein. The sample has some 890,000 distinct CDR3 sequences, approximately 57% seen once; the top ten hold 4% to 5.5%. The source material was blood. This chain joins TRBV12-3 or TRBV12-4 and TRBJ1-5; 7 bases fit TRBD1. This clonotype originated in a girl aged 10-17 years with multiple sclerosis. CDR3 sequence: CASSDRDNQPQHF. DNA of the CDR3: TGTGCCAGCAGCGACAGGGACAATCAGCCCCAGCATTTT.